The TCR beta chain described here comes from a study of T-cell reconstitution after alpha-beta-depleted transplantation in children. Unique molecular identifiers were incorporated into the prepared TCRbeta library. Via MiXCR, TCRdb re-called the PCR reads, giving one row per CDR3 protein. The sample includes 200,000 to 250,000 distinct CDR3 sequences, 11% of them seen just once. After removal of 6 bases from V and 3 bases from J, the junction contained 11 bases not matched to a gene. This CDR3 is built from 14 residues. CDR1 and CDR2 (germline): DFQATT, SNEGSKA (reference sequence). The receptor was isolated from a child younger than two with acute myeloid leukemia, due to receive a stem cell transplant. This specimen consisted of PBMCs, obtained before TCRalphabeta/CD19-depleted stem cell transplant. The J gene is TRBJ2-7, the V gene TRBV20-1; 7 bases fit TRBD2. CDR3 DNA: TGCAGTGCCCCGCGCGCGACTAGCAGCTACGAGCAGTACTTC. Translating it yields CSAPRATSSYEQYF.